The rows below give T cell receptor beta chains drawn from one sample of a study of blood T cell repertoires in COVID-19. Assay: immunoSEQ multiplex PCR; the TCRdb copy retains only in-frame clones and omits some. Here the sample spans under 60,000 clones, under 95% being singletons. Specimen: peripheral blood. The receptors originated from a human donor in a cohort sampled during active COVID-19. CDR3s include the opening cysteine and the closing phenylalanine or tryptophan. A D gene is named only where the DNA matches it firmly. Clone size is shown for a subset of rows, as once, few, many or a class of expanded clone.

TRBD2 | TRBJ2-3 | TRBV7-9 | NA | TGTGCCAGCACGAGGGGACTAGCGGACACCACAGATACGCAGTATTTT | CASTRGLADTTDTQYF
NA | TRBJ1-6 | TRBV7-8 | NA | TGTGCCAGCAGCATCAGGGGCCCCTATAATTCACCCCTCCACTTT | CASSIRGPYNSPLHF
TRBD2 | TRBJ2-5 | TRBV6-5 | NA | TGTGCCAGCAGCCAGGGACTAGCTGAAGAGACCCAGTACTTC | CASSQGLAEETQYF
TRBD1 | TRBJ1-2 | TRBV9 | NA | TGTGCCAGCAGCGTAGCAGGGGGGAACTATGGCTACACCTTC | CASSVAGGNYGYTF
NA | TRBJ1-2 | TRBV4-1 | NA | TGCGCCAGCAGCCAATTACAGGGTACGGGCTACACCTTC | CASSQLQGTGYTF
TRBD1 | TRBJ2-6 | TRBV11-3 | once | TGTGCCAGCAGCTTGGGACAGGGATCTGGGGCCAACGTCCTGACTTTC | CASSLGQGSGANVLTF
TRBD2 | TRBJ2-3 | TRBV3-1/TRBV3-2 | NA | TGTGCCAGCAGCCAAGATAATGAGGGAGGGCCCGGAGATACGCAGTATTTT | CASSQDNEGGPGDTQYF
TRBD2 | TRBJ2-1 | TRBV5-1 | NA | TGCGCCAGCAGAAGTCTAGCGGGAGGGGCTTATGAGCAGTTCTTC | CASRSLAGGAYEQFF
NA | TRBJ2-1 | TRBV3-1/TRBV3-2 | NA | TGTGCCAGCAGCCAAGGGGTAGCGGCCATCTCCTACAATGAGCAGTTCTTC | CASSQGVAAISYNEQFF
NA | TRBJ1-1 | TRBV15 | NA | TGTGCCACCAGCAGAGTAAGGGGGACCACTGAAGCTTTCTTT | CATSRVRGTTEAFF
NA | TRBJ2-1 | TRBV6-6 | NA | TGTGCCAGCAGTTTCGGACTAGGGGGCTCCTACAATGAGCAGTTCTTC | CASSFGLGGSYNEQFF
NA | TRBJ1-3 | TRBV6-6 | NA | TGTGCCAGCCGGGGCGGGGCAGGCTCTGGAAACACCATATATTTT | CASRGGAGSGNTIYF
TRBD1 | TRBJ1-2 | TRBV5-1 | NA | TGCGCCAGCAGCTCGCCGGGACAGGGATTTGGGGGCTACACCTTC | CASSSPGQGFGGYTF
NA | TRBJ2-2 | TRBV12-3/TRBV12-4 | NA | TGTGCCAGCTCAACGGCGAACACCGGGGAGCTGTTTTTT | CASSTANTGELFF
TRBD2 | TRBJ2-2 | TRBV3-1/TRBV3-2 | NA | TGTGCCAGCAGCCGGGAGAGCGGGAGAGGTACCGGGGAGCTGTTTTTT | CASSRESGRGTGELFF
TRBD1 | TRBJ1-5 | TRBV5-1 | NA | TGCGCCAGCAGCTTGACAGGGGGGAATCAGCCCCAGCATTTT | CASSLTGGNQPQHF
TRBD1 | TRBJ1-4 | TRBV24-1 | once | TGTGCCACCAGTGACTTCGACAGGGGTGAAGAAAAACTGTTTTTT | CATSDFDRGEEKLFF
TRBD1 | TRBJ1-2 | TRBV3-1/TRBV3-2 | NA | TGTGCCAGCAGCCTGACAGGGTCCTATGGCTACACCTTC | CASSLTGSYGYTF
NA | TRBJ1-1 | TRBV11-3 | NA | TGTGCCAGCAGCTTAGCCGGGGAGACTAACACTGAAGCTTTCTTT | CASSLAGETNTEAFF
TRBD1 | TRBJ1-2 | TRBV28 | NA | TGTGCCAGCAGCCTCAGGACAGGGCCTGGCTACACCTTC | CASSLRTGPGYTF
NA | TRBJ1-2 | TRBV28 | NA | TGTGCCAGCAGTTTAACGGGTTATGGCTACACCTTC | CASSLTGYGYTF
NA | TRBJ2-3 | TRBV28 | NA | TGTGCCAGCGTCTCGGGGATCACAGATACGCAGTATTTT | CASVSGITDTQYF
TRBD1 | TRBJ2-1 | TRBV19 | NA | TGTGCCAGTACCCGGGGACAGACCTCCTACAATGAGCAGTTCTTC | CASTRGQTSYNEQFF
NA | TRBJ2-7 | TRBV23-1 | NA | TGCGCCAGCAGTCAAGGATGGTTTGCAGGTCGCGAGCAGTACTTC | CASSQGWFAGREQYF
TRBD2 | TRBJ2-7 | TRBV12-3/TRBV12-4 | once | TGTGCCAGCAGTTCTCTCGGGGGGGACGAGCAGTACTTC | CASSSLGGDEQYF
TRBD1 | TRBJ1-1 | TRBV13 | NA | TGTGCCAGCAGCTTACTCGGACAGGGGCTTTTGGACACTGAAGCTTTCTTT | CASSLLGQGLLDTEAFF
TRBD1 | TRBJ1-5 | TRBV19 | NA | TGTGCCAGTAGAACCGGGACAGAAAGCAATCAGCCCCAGCATTTT | CASRTGTESNQPQHF
NA | TRBJ2-6 | TRBV18 | NA | TGTGCCAGCTCACTCCGGGTCTCTGGGGCCAACGTCCTGACTTTC | CASSLRVSGANVLTF
NA | TRBJ2-2 | TRBV29-1 | NA | TGCAGCTCGAGTGGCGGAACGAACACCGGGGAGCTGTTTTTT | CSSSGGTNTGELFF
TRBD1 | TRBJ1-1 | TRBV30 | NA | TGTGCCTGGAGTGGACAGGGGCAAAGGGAAGCTTTCTTT | CAWSGQGQREAFF
TRBD1 | TRBJ1-2 | TRBV28 | NA | TGTGCCAGCAGTTTATGGATCGGGACAGGGTTGGGAGGCTACACCTTC | CASSLWIGTGLGGYTF
TRBD2 | TRBJ2-1 | TRBV6-4 | NA | TGTGCCAGCTCCCCCGGGACTAGCGGGAGTAGGGATGAGCAGTTCTTC | CASSPGTSGSRDEQFF
TRBD1 | TRBJ1-5 | TRBV10-3 | NA | TGTGCCATCAGTGAGTCGGGCTGGGGCAGGGGGGGCAATCAGCCCCAGCATTTT | CAISESGWGRGGNQPQHF
TRBD1 | TRBJ1-5 | TRBV11-3 | NA | TGTGCCAGCAGCTGCGGGACAGGGGATTATAGCAATCAGCCCCAGCATTTT | CASSCGTGDYSNQPQHF
TRBD2 | TRBJ2-2 | TRBV27 | NA | TGTGCCAGTAGTGCAGGGAGCCTAGCGGGTTACACCGGGGAGCTGTTTTTT | CASSAGSLAGYTGELFF
TRBD1 | TRBJ1-1 | TRBV6-5 | NA | TGTGCCAGCAGTCCGAGGGACAGATTGAACACTGAAGCTTTCTTT | CASSPRDRLNTEAFF